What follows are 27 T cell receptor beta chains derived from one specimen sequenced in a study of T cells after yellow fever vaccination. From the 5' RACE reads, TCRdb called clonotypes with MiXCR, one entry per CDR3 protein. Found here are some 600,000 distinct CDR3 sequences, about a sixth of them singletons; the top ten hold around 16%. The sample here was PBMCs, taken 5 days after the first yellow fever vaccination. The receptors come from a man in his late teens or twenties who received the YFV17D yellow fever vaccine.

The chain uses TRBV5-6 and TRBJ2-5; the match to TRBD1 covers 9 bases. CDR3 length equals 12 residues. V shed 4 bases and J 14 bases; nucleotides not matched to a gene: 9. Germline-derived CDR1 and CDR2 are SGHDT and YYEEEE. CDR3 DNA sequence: TGTGCCAGCAGCCCCCGGGACAGGGTCCCCTACTTC. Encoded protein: CASSPRDRVPYF.

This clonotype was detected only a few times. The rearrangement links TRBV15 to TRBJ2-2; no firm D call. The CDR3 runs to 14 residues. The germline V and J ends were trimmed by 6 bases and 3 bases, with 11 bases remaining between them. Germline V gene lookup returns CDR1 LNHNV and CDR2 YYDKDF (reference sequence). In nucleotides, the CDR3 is TGTGCCACCAGTCCGGCAGGCTACACCGGGGAGCTGTTTTTT. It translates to CATSPAGYTGELFF.

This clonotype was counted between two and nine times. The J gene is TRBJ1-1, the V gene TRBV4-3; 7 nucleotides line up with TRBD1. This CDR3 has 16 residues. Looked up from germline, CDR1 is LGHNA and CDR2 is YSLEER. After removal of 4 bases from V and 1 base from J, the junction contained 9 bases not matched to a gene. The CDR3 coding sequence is TGCGCCAGCAGCCCCCCAGGGGGTGCGTGGAACACTGAAGCTTTCTTT. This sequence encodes CASSPPGGAWNTEAFF.

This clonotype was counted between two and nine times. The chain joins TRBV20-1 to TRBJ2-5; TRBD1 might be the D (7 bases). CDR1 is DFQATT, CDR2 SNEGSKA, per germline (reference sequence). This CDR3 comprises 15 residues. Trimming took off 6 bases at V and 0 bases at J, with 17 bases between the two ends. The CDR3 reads CSADDRDLYQETQYF. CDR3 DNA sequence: TGCAGTGCGGACGACAGGGACTTGTACCAAGAGACCCAGTACTTC.

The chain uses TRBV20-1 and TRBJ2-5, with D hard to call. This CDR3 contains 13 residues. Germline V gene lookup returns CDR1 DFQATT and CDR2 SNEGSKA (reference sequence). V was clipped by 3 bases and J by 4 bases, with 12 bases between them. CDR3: CSARADWLETQYF. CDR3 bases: TGCAGTGCTAGGGCTGACTGGTTAGAGACCCAGTACTTC.

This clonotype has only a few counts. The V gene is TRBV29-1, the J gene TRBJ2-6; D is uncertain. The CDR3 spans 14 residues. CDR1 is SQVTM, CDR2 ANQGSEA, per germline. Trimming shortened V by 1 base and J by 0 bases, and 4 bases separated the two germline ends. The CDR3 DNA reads TGCAGCGTTGAAGCCTACTCTGGGGCCAACGTCCTGACTTTC. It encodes CSVEAYSGANVLTF.

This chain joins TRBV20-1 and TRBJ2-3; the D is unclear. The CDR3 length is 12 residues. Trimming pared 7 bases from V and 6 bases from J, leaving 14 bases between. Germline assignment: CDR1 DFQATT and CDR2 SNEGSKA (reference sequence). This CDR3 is CSGDGVDDTQYF. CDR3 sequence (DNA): TGCAGTGGAGATGGGGTAGACGATACGCAGTATTTT.

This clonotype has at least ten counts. This CDR3 is CASSPGSIGETQYF. CDR3 sequence (DNA): TGTGCCAGCAGCCCAGGGTCTATTGGAGAGACCCAGTACTTC. J is TRBJ2-5 and V is TRBV5-6, with a tentative D call TRBD1 (5 bases). V was clipped by 4 bases and J by 4 bases, with 14 bases between them. Germline V lookup: CDR1 SGHDT, CDR2 YYEEEE. There are 14 residues in the CDR3.

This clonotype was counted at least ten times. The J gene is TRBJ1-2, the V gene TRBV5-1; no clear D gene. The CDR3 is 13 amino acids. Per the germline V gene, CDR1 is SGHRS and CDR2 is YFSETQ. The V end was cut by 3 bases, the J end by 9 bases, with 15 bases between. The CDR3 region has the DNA TGCGCCAGCAGCTCCGATTACCCGGGGAGCTACACCTTC. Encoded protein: CASSSDYPGSYTF.

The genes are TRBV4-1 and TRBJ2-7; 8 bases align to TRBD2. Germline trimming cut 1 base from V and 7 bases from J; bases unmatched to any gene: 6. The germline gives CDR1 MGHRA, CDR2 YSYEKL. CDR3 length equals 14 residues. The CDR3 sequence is CASSQGGGTWEQYF. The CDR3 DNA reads TGCGCCAGCAGCCAAGGCGGGGGGACGTGGGAGCAGTACTTC.

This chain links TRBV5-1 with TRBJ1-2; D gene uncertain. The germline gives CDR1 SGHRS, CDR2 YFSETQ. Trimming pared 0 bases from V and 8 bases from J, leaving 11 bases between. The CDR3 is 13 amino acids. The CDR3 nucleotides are TGCGCCAGCAGCTTGGTCGCGGCTGGAGGCTACACCTTC. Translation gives CASSLVAAGGYTF.

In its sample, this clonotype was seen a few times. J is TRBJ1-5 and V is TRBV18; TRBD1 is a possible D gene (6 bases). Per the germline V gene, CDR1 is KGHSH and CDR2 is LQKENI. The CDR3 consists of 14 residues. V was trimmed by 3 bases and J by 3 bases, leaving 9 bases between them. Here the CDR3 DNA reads TGTGCCAGCTCACCCCGGACAGACAATCAGCCCCAGCATTTT. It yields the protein CASSPRTDNQPQHF.

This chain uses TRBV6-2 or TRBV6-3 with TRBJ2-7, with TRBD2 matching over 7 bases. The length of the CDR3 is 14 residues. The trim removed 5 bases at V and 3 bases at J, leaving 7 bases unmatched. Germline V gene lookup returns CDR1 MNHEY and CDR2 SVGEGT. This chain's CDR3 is CASSRSGTNYEQYV. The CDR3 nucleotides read TGTGCCAGCAGTCGTTCCGGGACTAACTACGAGCAGTACGTC.

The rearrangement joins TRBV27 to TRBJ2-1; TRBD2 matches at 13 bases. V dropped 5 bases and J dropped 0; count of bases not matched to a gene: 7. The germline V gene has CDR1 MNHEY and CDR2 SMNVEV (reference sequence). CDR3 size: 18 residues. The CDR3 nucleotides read TGTGCCAGCAGTCTCCAGGGACTAGCGGGAAGCTCCTACAATGAGCAGTTCTTC. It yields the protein CASSLQGLAGSSYNEQFF.

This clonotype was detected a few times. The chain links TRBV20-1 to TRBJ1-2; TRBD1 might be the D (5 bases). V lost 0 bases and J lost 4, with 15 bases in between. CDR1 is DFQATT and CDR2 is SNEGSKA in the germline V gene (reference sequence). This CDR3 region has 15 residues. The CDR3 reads CSARDYRGTIYGYTF. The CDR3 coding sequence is TGCAGTGCTAGAGATTATCGCGGGACTATCTATGGCTACACCTTC.

The CDR3: CASSYIPGSEHTQYF. The CDR3 nucleotides read TGTGCCAGCAGCTACATCCCCGGTTCGGAACATACGCAGTATTTT. The chain uses TRBV7-9 and TRBJ2-3, with unresolved D. The CDR3 is made up of 15 amino acids. Trimming shortened V by 4 bases and J by 7 bases, and 18 bases separated the two germline ends. Germline V lookup: CDR1 SEHNR, CDR2 FQNEAQ (reference sequence). Full variable domain (rest looked up from reference TRBV7-9 and TRBJ2-3): DTGVSQNPRHKITKRGQNVTFRCDPISEHNRLYWYRQTLGQGPEFLTYFQNEAQLEKSRLLSDRFSAERPKGSFSTLEIQRTEQGDSAMYLCASSYIPGSEHTQYFGPGTRLTVL.

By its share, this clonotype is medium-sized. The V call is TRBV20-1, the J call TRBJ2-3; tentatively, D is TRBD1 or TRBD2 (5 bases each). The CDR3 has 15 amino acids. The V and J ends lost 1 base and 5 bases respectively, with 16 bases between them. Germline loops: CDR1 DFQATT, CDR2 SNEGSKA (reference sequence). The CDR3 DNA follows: TGCAGTGCTAGAGCCCGGGACGAAGGAAGAGATACGCAGTATTTT. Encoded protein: CSARARDEGRDTQYF.

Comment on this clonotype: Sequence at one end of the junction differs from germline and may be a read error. As DNA, the CDR3 is TGTGCCAGCAGTCCGGACAGGGTCCACGAGCAGGACTTC. This gives the protein CASSPDRVHEQDF. J is TRBJ2-7 and V is TRBV12-3 or TRBV12-4; 8 bases line up with TRBD1. The CDR3 has 13 amino acids.

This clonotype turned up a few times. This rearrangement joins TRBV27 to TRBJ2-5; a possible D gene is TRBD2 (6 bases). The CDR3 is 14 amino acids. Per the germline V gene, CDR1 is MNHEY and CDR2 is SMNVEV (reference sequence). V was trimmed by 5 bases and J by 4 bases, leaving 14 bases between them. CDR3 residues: CASSPTGVGETQYF. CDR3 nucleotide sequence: TGTGCCAGCAGTCCGACGGGGGTTGGAGAGACCCAGTACTTC.

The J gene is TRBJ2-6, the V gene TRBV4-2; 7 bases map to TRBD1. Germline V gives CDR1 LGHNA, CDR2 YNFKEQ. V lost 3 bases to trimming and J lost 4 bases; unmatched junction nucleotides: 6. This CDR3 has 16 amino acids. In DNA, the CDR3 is TGTGCCAGCAGCCAGCCTACAGGGGTAGGGGCCAACGTCCTGACTTTC. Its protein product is CASSQPTGVGANVLTF.

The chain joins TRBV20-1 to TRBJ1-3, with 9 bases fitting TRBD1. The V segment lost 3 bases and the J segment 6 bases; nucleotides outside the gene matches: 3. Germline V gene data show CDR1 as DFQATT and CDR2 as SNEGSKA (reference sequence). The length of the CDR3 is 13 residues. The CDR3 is CSASRTGENTIYF. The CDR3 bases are TGCAGTGCTAGTAGGACAGGGGAAAACACCATATATTTT.

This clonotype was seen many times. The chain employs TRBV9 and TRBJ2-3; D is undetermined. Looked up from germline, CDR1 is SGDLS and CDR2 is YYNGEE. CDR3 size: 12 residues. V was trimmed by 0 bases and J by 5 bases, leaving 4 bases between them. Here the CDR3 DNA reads TGTGCCAGCAGCGTAGATAGAGATACGCAGTATTTT. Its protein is CASSVDRDTQYF.

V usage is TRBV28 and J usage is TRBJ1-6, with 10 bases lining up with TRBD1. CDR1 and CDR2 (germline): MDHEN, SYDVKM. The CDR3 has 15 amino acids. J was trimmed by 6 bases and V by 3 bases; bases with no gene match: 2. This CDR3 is CASSLGTGVNSPLHF. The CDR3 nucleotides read TGTGCCAGCAGTTTGGGGACAGGGGTTAATTCACCCCTCCACTTT.

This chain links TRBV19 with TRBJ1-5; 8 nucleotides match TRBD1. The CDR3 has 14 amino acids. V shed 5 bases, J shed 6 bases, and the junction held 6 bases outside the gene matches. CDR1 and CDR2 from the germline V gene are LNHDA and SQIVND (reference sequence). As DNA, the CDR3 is TGTGCCAGTAGTGCCGACAGGGGCCGTCAGCCCCAGCATTTT. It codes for CASSADRGRQPQHF.

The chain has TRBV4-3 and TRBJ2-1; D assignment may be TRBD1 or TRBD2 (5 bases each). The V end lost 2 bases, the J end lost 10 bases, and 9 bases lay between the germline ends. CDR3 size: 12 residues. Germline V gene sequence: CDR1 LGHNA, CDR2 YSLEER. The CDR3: CASSQRGGEQFF. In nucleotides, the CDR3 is TGCGCCAGCAGCCAACGGGGCGGGGAGCAGTTCTTC.

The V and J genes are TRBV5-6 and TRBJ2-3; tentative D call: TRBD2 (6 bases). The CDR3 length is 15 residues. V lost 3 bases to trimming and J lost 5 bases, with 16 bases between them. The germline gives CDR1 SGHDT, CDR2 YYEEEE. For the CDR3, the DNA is TGTGCCAGCAGCTCGGCGGGCGCGGGGAAAGATACGCAGTATTTT. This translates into CASSSAGAGKDTQYF.

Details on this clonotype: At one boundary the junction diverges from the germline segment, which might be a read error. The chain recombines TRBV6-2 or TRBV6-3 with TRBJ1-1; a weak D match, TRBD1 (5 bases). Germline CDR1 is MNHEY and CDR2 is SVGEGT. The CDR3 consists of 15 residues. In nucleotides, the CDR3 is TGTGCCAGCTGTTACTCGAGAGGGGTAGGAGTTGAAGCTTTCTTT. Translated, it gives CASCYSRGVGVEAFF.